The TCR beta chain under discussion was sequenced for a study of cytomegalovirus exposure and HLA in healthy donors. Trimming left V 5 bases short and J 7 bases short, with 11 bases between. This CDR3 contains 12 residues. Per germline, CDR1 SEHNR and CDR2 FQNEAQ (reference sequence). About this clone: The antigen is not known.

Findings and limits, study-wide: Analysis was carried out at a later point, and it linked a missense DCLRE1C variant to TCR beta V- and J-gene trimming. Within the data, a cluster of highly shared sequence variants was likely a sequencing artifact.

PCR amplification relied on 60 Vbeta primers (plus 13 Jbeta primers). Original data processing: Unique TCR beta chains totaled 80 million to 100 million in a later count, with around 11 million of them shared. TCRdb's copy holds only in-frame clones and misses some; the assay was immunoSEQ multiplex PCR. V and J calls and clone size are as listed in that table; D and trimming were resolved from the DNA. Of approximately 120,000 clones listed, more than 70% are singletons. Material for sequencing was PBMCs. This TCR was sampled from a man aged 25 to 40 in good health and CMV-seronegative. This chain links TRBV7-9 with TRBJ1-2; D not resolved. The CDR3 spells CASSVGGSGYTF. The CDR3 nucleotides read TGTGCCAGCAGCGTAGGAGGGAGTGGCTACACCTTC.